This T cell receptor beta chain was obtained from a study of blood T cell repertoires in COVID-19. Background on the study: The study drew acute and convalescent COVID-19 samples from the United States, Italy and Spain. PBMCs, B-cell-depleted T cells, or T cells were the source of the cDNA or gDNA that made up the material.

Repertoires were generated with immunoSEQ multiplex PCR, while TCRdb's copy carries only in-frame clones and drops some. The sample holds fewer than 500,000 clones, roughly 89% seen once. Enrolled during active infection, Seattle patients were then followed longitudinally. CDR1 ENHRY and CDR2 SYGVKD come from the germline V gene. V shed 6 bases and J shed 0 bases, with 9 bases lying between them. The CDR3 is 13 amino acids. Material for sequencing was peripheral blood. This TCR derives from a man aged 18 to 30 with COVID-19, enrolled during active disease. The chain carries TRBV10-3 and TRBJ2-7; D is perhaps TRBD1 (5 bases). DNA of the CDR3: TGTGCCATCAGCATGACAGACTCCTACGAGCAGTACTTC. Residues: CAISMTDSYEQYF.